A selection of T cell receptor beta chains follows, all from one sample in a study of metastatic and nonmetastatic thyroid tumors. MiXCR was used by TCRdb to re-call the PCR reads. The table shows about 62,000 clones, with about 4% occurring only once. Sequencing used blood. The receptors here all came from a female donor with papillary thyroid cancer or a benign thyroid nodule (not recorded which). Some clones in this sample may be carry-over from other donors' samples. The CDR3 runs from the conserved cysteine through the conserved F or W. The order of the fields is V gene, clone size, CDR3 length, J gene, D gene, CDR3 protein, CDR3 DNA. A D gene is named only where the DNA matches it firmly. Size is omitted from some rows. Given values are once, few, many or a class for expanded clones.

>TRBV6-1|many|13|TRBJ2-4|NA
CASSESQEDIQYF
TGTGCCAGCAGTGAGTCACAAGAGGACATTCAGTACTTC
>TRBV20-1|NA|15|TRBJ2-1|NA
CSANEKRSPYNEQFF
TGCAGTGCCAACGAGAAGCGGAGCCCCTACAATGAGCAGTTCTTC
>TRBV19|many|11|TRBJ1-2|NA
CASSQYYGYTF
TGTGCCAGTAGTCAGTACTATGGCTACACCTTC
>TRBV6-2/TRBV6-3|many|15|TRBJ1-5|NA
CASRAPGTRNQPQHF
TGTGCCAGCAGGGCTCCCGGGACGAGGAATCAGCCCCAGCATTTT
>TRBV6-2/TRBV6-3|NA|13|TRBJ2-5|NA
CASSAERGETQYF
TGTGCCAGCAGTGCGGAGCGCGGGGAGACACAGTACTTC
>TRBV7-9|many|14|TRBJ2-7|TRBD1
CASSTQTGVLEQYF
TGTGCCAGCAGCACCCAGACAGGGGTTCTGGAGCAGTACTTC
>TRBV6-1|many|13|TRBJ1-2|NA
CASSDGRVGGYTF
TGTGCCAGCAGTGATGGCAGGGTGGGTGGCTACACCTTC
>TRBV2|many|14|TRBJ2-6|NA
CASTAVSGANVLTF
TGTGCCAGCACGGCAGTCTCTGGGGCCAACGTCCTGACTTTC
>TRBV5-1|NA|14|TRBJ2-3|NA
CASSLWEATDTQYF
TGCGCCAGCAGCTTGTGGGAGGCCACAGATACGCAGTATTTT
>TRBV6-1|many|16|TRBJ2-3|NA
CASNPQRNPSTDTQYF
TGTGCCAGTAACCCTCAGCGGAACCCTTCCACAGATACGCAGTATTTT
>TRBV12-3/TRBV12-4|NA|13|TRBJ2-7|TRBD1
CASSSWTGGFQYF
TGTGCCAGCAGTTCTTGGACAGGGGGTTTTCAGTACTTC
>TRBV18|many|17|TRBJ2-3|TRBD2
CASSPRGAGGITDTQYF
TGTGCCAGCTCACCGAGGGGAGCGGGAGGCATCACAGATACGCAGTATTTT